What follows describes a single TCR beta chain. The antigen is undetermined. Single viable CD3+CD4+CD8-CD45RO+ cells were sorted as the memory CD4+ T cells. Libraries were prepared by immunoSEQ multiplex PCR; TCRdb keeps only in-frame clonotypes and omits some of them. In the table there are tens of thousands of clones, around three quarters of which are singletons. The record originates from a study of memory CD4+ T cells and cytomegalovirus serostatus. Study conclusions and caveats: Repertoires predicted CMV serostatus with median bootstrapped AUC of 0.95. CD4+ memory repertoires contained about 40% of the roughly 150 reported CMV TCRbeta sequences.

The CDR3 contains 16 residues. J was trimmed by 4 bases and V by 8 bases; bases with no gene match: 12. Germline CDR1 and CDR2: WSHSY and SAAADI. This clonotype was obtained from an adult in good health and CMV-seronegative. The source material was memory CD4+ T cells from blood. The chain recombines TRBV10-2 with TRBJ2-2, with 8 bases fitting TRBD2. This CDR3 is CASLSRGSGITGELFF. CDR3 nucleotide sequence: TGCGCCAGCCTTAGTAGAGGTAGCGGGATCACCGGGGAGCTGTTTTTT.